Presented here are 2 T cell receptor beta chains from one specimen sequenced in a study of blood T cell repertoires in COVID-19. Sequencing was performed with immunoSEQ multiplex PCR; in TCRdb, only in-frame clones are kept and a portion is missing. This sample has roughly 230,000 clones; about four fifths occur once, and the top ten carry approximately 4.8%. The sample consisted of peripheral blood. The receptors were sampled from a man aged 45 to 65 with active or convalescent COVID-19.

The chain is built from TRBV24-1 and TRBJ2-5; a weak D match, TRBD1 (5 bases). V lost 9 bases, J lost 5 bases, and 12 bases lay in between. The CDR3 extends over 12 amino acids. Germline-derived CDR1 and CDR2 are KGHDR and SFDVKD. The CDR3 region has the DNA TGTGCCACCCAAGGGGCGGCGGAGACCCAGTACTTC. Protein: CATQGAAETQYF.

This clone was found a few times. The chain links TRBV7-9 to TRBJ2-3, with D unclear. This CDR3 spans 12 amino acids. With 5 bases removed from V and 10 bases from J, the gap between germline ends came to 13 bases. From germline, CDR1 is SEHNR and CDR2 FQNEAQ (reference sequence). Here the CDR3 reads CASSPDTAPQYF. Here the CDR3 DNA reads TGTGCCAGCAGCCCCGACACGGCTCCGCAGTATTTT.